The next 18 T cell receptor beta chains were all read from a single sample in a study of CD8 T cells in Susac syndrome. When the RNA was reverse transcribed, random hexamers were used with an input of roughly 0.5 to 1 ug. TCRdb recomputed calls from the immunoSEQ multiplex PCR reads with MiXCR, one row per CDR3 protein. The sample includes roughly 130,000 distinct CDR3 sequences, 90% to 95% seen only once; the top ten take approximately 0.12%. Material: CD4+ T cells from PBMCs. These receptors were collected from a human donor in good health.

The chain's CDR3 is CASALRSFNNEQFF. The DNA of the CDR3 is TGCGCCAGCGCCTTGAGGAGTTTCAACAATGAGCAGTTCTTC. This chain links TRBV5-1 with TRBJ2-1, with D unclear. The germline V and J ends were trimmed by 7 bases and 5 bases, with 16 bases remaining between them. The CDR3 is 14 residues long. The germline CDR1 and CDR2 sequences are SGHRS and YFSETQ.

The V call is TRBV29-1, the J call TRBJ2-1, with 11 nucleotides matching TRBD2. V dropped 8 bases and J dropped 7; count of bases not matched to a gene: 7. From germline, CDR1 is SQVTM and CDR2 ANQGSEA. This CDR3 contains 13 residues. In nucleotides, the CDR3 is TGCAGCCATGAGGCTAGCGGGAGGAATGAGCAGTTCTTC. Amino acid sequence: CSHEASGRNEQFF.

This clonotype was found once. The chain carries TRBV6-5 and TRBJ2-1; D uncertain. The CDR3 contains 11 residues. The V and J ends lost 8 bases and 5 bases respectively, with 7 bases between them. Germline V lookup: CDR1 MNHEY, CDR2 SVGAGI. This CDR3 is CASRRNNEQFF. The CDR3 DNA reads as TGTGCCAGCCGTCGGAACAATGAGCAGTTCTTC.

J is TRBJ2-1 and V is TRBV7-2; 7 bases fit TRBD2. J lost 8 bases, V lost 5 bases, and 18 bases had no gene match. The germline V gene has CDR1 SGHTA and CDR2 FQGNSA. The CDR3 extends over 17 amino acids. CDR3 nucleotides: TGTGCCAGCAGCCCCCCCGTGTCAGCGGGGAATATATATGAGCAGTTCTTC. Its translation: CASSPPVSAGNIYEQFF.

The rearrangement joins TRBV3-1 to TRBJ2-3; weak D call: TRBD2 (5 bases). V was clipped by 8 bases and J by 6 bases, with 9 bases between them. The germline V gene has CDR1 LGHDT and CDR2 YNNKEL (reference sequence). The CDR3 totals 11 residues. The CDR3 nucleotides are TGTGCCAGCGGACTCGAGGATACGCAGTATTTT. As protein: CASGLEDTQYF.

The chain combines TRBV5-1 with TRBJ2-1; D unresolved. The CDR3 sequence is 13 residues long. V was shortened by 6 bases and J by 6 bases, with 13 bases between the two germline ends. Germline V gives CDR1 SGHRS, CDR2 YFSETQ. The CDR3 reads CASNGNHRNEQFF. The DNA of the CDR3 is TGCGCCAGCAATGGGAACCATCGCAATGAGCAGTTCTTC.

V gene TRBV7-2 combines with J gene TRBJ1-2, with 7 bases that match TRBD1. Germline V gives CDR1 SGHTA, CDR2 FQGNSA. With 3 bases clipped from V and 3 bases from J, the junction kept 4 bases outside the gene matches. There are 14 residues in the CDR3. The CDR3 sequence: CASSFAGTDYGYTF. The CDR3 DNA follows: TGTGCCAGCAGCTTTGCCGGGACAGACTATGGCTACACCTTC.

The CDR3 region is CAIRPDRGAETQYF. As DNA, the CDR3 is TGTGCCATCAGACCAGACAGGGGAGCCGAGACCCAGTACTTC. This chain joins TRBV10-3 and TRBJ2-5, with 8 nucleotides matching TRBD1. V dropped 6 bases and J dropped 5; count of bases not matched to a gene: 8. Germline loops: CDR1 ENHRY, CDR2 SYGVKD. The CDR3 totals 14 residues.

The V gene is TRBV3-1, the J gene TRBJ2-4, with TRBD2 matching 9 bases. Germline V gives CDR1 LGHDT, CDR2 YNNKEL (reference sequence). The ends lost 0 bases at V and 8 bases at J; junction bases unmatched: 8. The CDR3 runs 16 residues. CDR3 in DNA: TGTGCCAGCAGCCAAGATACAGCGGGAGGAGGGGACATTCAGTACTTC. This translates into CASSQDTAGGGDIQYF.

This clonotype has just one count. The chain has TRBV7-2 and TRBJ2-7; D might be TRBD2 (5 bases). The V gene's germline CDR1 is SGHTA and CDR2 FQGNSA. Trimming cost V 3 bases and J 6 bases, with 15 bases left between them. The CDR3 loop spans 14 amino acids. The CDR3 region has the DNA TGTGCCAGCAGCTTGGACTGGGCACAAAGCGAGCAGTACTTC. Translated: CASSLDWAQSEQYF.

The J gene is TRBJ2-7, the V gene TRBV29-1; D might be TRBD1 (6 bases). This CDR3 has 13 amino acids. Trimming stripped 7 bases from V and 2 bases from J, with 15 bases between. The V gene's germline CDR1 is SQVTM and CDR2 ANQGSEA. The CDR3 reads CSGAQGSAYEQYF. The CDR3 coding sequence is TGCAGCGGGGCACAGGGAAGTGCCTACGAGCAGTACTTC.

Only a few counts were recorded for this clonotype. V gene TRBV6-6 combines with J gene TRBJ1-1, with D unresolved. Germline values: CDR1 MNHNY, CDR2 SVGAGI (reference sequence). V lost 4 bases to trimming and J lost 3 bases, with 3 bases between them. The CDR3 consists of 11 residues. CDR3 nucleotides: TGTGCCAGCAGTTCGTACACTGAAGCTTTCTTT. It specifies CASSSYTEAFF.

This sequence joins TRBV7-9 and TRBJ2-7; D not resolved. This CDR3 comprises 14 residues. CDR1 SEHNR and CDR2 FQNEAQ come from the germline V gene (reference sequence). Trimming shortened V by 5 bases and J by 2 bases, and 13 bases separated the two germline ends. CDR3 amino acids: CASSPPSGAYEQYF. CDR3 in DNA: TGTGCCAGCAGCCCCCCGAGTGGCGCCTACGAGCAGTACTTC. Full variable domain (rest looked up from reference TRBV7-9 and TRBJ2-7): DTGVSQNPRHKITKRGQNVTFRCDPISEHNRLYWYRQTLGQGPEFLTYFQNEAQLEKSRLLSDRFSAERPKGSFSTLEIQRTEQGDSAMYLCASSPPSGAYEQYFGPGTRLTVT.

The chain employs TRBV27 and TRBJ1-2, with D tentatively TRBD1 (5 bases). The CDR3 is 15 residues long. Germline V gene data show CDR1 as MNHEY and CDR2 as SMNVEV (reference sequence). Trimming took off 5 bases at V and 4 bases at J, with 17 bases between the two ends. As DNA, the CDR3 is TGTGCCAGCAGTCCCGAGTCGGCAGGGCGCTATGGCTACACCTTC. It translates to CASSPESAGRYGYTF.

In nucleotides, the CDR3 is TGTGCCAGCAGGCCAGCTGAAGAGGGAGTACGAGAGCAGTACTTC. Translation gives CASRPAEEGVREQYF. The V and J genes are TRBV28 and TRBJ2-7, with D perhaps TRBD2 (5 bases). Per germline, CDR1 MDHEN and CDR2 SYDVKM. Deletions cut 6 bases from V and 7 bases from J, with 22 bases between. The CDR3 length is 15 residues.

This sequence joins TRBV6-5 and TRBJ2-4, with TRBD1 matching over 7 bases. Germline CDR1 is MNHEY and CDR2 is SVGAGI. Trimming took 4 bases from V and 3 from J; bases not matched to a gene: 9. This CDR3 is built from 16 residues. CDR3 in DNA: TGTGCCAGCAGTTTATACAGGGGCGGAGGCAAAAACATTCAGTACTTC. Translating it yields CASSLYRGGGKNIQYF.

The rearrangement links TRBV29-1 to TRBJ2-3; 7 bases are a match to TRBD2. The CDR3 consists of 15 residues. J lost 2 bases, V lost 7 bases, and 12 bases had no gene match. Germline CDR1 and CDR2: SQVTM and ANQGSEA. The CDR3 coding sequence is TGCAGCGCCCTGCTCACGGGGGGAGCCACAGATACGCAGTATTTT. Protein product: CSALLTGGATDTQYF.

The chain carries TRBV30 and TRBJ2-7; D gene ambiguous. Germline V gives CDR1 GTSNPN, CDR2 SVGIG (reference sequence). V was clipped by 4 bases and J by 3 bases, with 7 bases between them. CDR3 length equals 11 residues. CDR3 sequence: CAWTGGYEQYF. For the CDR3, the DNA is TGTGCCTGGACGGGCGGCTACGAGCAGTACTTC.